Below, one TCR beta chain is given with its context. Its antigen is currently not known. One base away there is no much larger clone; base qualities are not given. These data come from a study of technical replicates of blood from several donors (dated by TCRdb to between 2016 and 2019). The library was obtained by the immunoSEQ multiplex PCR assay. As stored in TCRdb, this immuneACCESS dataset retains in-frame rearrangements with V and J assigned. A fraction of the clones does not appear; measured against another copy, unresolved V genes explain less than half of the discrepancy, and the remainder lacks a known reason. The sample has just under 60,000 clones on record, 91% of them singletons. Of the sample, around 3.6% falls within the top ten clones. The CDR3 covers 13 residues, taking in both the cysteine and the phenylalanine. The only DNA kept is the CDR3, 39 bases in frame from the first base. Based on the germline V gene, the CDR1 and CDR2 sequences are WSHSY and SAAADI. V loses 8 bases at its end and J loses 4 bases; junction bases beyond the gene matches: 6.

This sequence was found in a human donor in good health. Some clones in this sample may be carry-over from other donors' samples. Sequenced material: PBMCs. Recombination connected TRBV10-2 to TRBJ1-1; the junction holds 8 bases that match TRBD1. The bases read TGCGCCAGCGCCCGACAGGGGAGCACTGAAGCTTTCTTT. It translates to CASARQGSTEAFF.